The next 15 T cell receptor beta chains were all read from a single sample in a study of cytomegalovirus exposure and HLA in healthy donors. The PCR had 60 Vbeta and 13 Jbeta primers. TCRdb's table, derived via immunoSEQ multiplex PCR, lists solely in-frame clones and lacks some. Of 75,000 to 80,000 clones detected, 80% appear once; the ten largest clones hold 1.1%. The source material was PBMCs. These receptors were collected from a male donor in good health and CMV-seronegative.

V gene TRBV5-1 combines with J gene TRBJ1-4, with 10 positions matching TRBD1. Trimming took 4 bases from V and 6 from J; bases not matched to a gene: 3. CDR3 length: 14 residues. CDR1 is SGHRS and CDR2 is YFSETQ in the germline V gene. CDR3 protein: CASSQGQGHEKLFF. The DNA of the CDR3 is TGCGCCAGCAGCCAGGGACAGGGGCATGAAAAACTGTTTTTT. The whole variable domain, filled in from reference TRBV5-1 and TRBJ1-4, reads KAGVTQTPRYLIKTRGQQVTLSCSPISGHRSVSWYQQTPGQGLQFLFEYFSETQRNKGNFPGRFSGRQFSNSRSEMNVSTLELGDSALYLCASSQGQGHEKLFFGSGTQLSVL.

This rearrangement joins TRBV5-1 to TRBJ2-5, with 7 bases matching TRBD1. In germline, CDR1 is SGHRS, CDR2 YFSETQ. The CDR3 loop spans 14 amino acids. Losses at the gene ends were 2 bases for V and 5 bases for J; bases not matched to a gene: 6. CDR3 residues: CASSLQGFAETQYF. CDR3 sequence (DNA): TGCGCCAGCAGCTTACAGGGGTTTGCGGAGACCCAGTACTTC.

The genes are TRBV28 and TRBJ2-3, with D possibly matching TRBD2 (7 bases). The CDR3 spans 13 residues. Per germline, CDR1 MDHEN and CDR2 SYDVKM. V was clipped by 5 bases and J by 7 bases, with 13 bases between them. CDR3 in amino acids: CASSGGASYTQYF. The CDR3 DNA reads as TGTGCCAGCAGTGGGGGGGCTAGTTATACGCAGTATTTT.

This clone was observed a few times. The chain is built from TRBV2 and TRBJ1-5; no reliable D call. The V and J ends lost 2 bases and 4 bases respectively, with 9 bases between them. Germline CDR1 and CDR2: SNHLY and FYNNEI. This CDR3 spans 14 amino acids. CDR3 in DNA: TGTGCCAGCAGTGAAACCAACTGGAATCAGCCCCAGCATTTT. Translating it yields CASSETNWNQPQHF.

The chain recombines TRBV9 with TRBJ2-5, with D possibly being TRBD1 (5 bases). CDR1 is SGDLS, CDR2 YYNGEE, per germline. V shed 4 bases and J shed 5 bases, with 18 bases lying between them. The CDR3 totals 15 residues. The CDR3 DNA is TGTGCCAGCAGCCCCGGCAGGGTCCCTCAGGAGACCCAGTACTTC. As protein: CASSPGRVPQETQYF. Looking up the rest from reference TRBV9 and TRBJ2-5 gives the full variable domain: DSGVTQTPKHLITATGQRVTLRCSPRSGDLSVYWYQQSLDQGLQFLIQYYNGEERAKGNILERFSAQQFPDLHSELNLSSLELGDSALYFCASSPGRVPQETQYFGPGTRLLVL.

This sequence joins TRBV28 and TRBJ2-1; D is ambiguous. Between the trimmed V and J ends, which lost 3 bases and 4 bases, there was a span of 10 bases. This CDR3 is 14 amino acids long. CDR1 and CDR2 from the germline V gene are MDHEN and SYDVKM. The CDR3 reads CASSLVGEYNEQFF. The CDR3 DNA reads TGTGCCAGCAGTTTGGTTGGAGAATACAATGAGCAGTTCTTC.

The genes are TRBV5-1 and TRBJ2-5, with 7 bases aligning to TRBD1. Germline values: CDR1 SGHRS, CDR2 YFSETQ. Trimming cost V 0 bases and J 3 bases; bases outside gene matches: 11. The CDR3 extends over 17 amino acids. The CDR3 protein is CASSLGDRQGWEETQYF. The CDR3 DNA reads as TGCGCCAGCAGCTTGGGGGATCGACAGGGTTGGGAAGAGACCCAGTACTTC.

This clone was seen a single time. The chain recombines TRBV19 with TRBJ1-2; TRBD1 matches 7 bases. The CDR3 sequence is 16 residues long. Germline-derived CDR1 and CDR2 are LNHDA and SQIVND (reference sequence). The V segment lost 4 bases and the J segment 5 bases; nucleotides outside the gene matches: 13. CDR3 protein: CASSRGDSLTGYGYTF. The CDR3 DNA reads as TGTGCCAGTAGTAGGGGGGACAGCCTCACTGGATATGGCTACACCTTC. Full variable domain (remainder filled in from reference TRBV19 and TRBJ1-2): DGGITQSPKYLFRKEGQNVTLSCEQNLNHDAMYWYRQDPGQGLRLIYYSQIVNDFQKGDIAEGYSVSREKKESFPLTVTSAQKNPTAFYLCASSRGDSLTGYGYTFGSGTRLTVV.

A remark on this clone: One junction end disagrees with the germline gene, perhaps due to a read error. This chain connects TRBV6-5 to TRBJ1-5; TRBD1 is a possible D gene (5 bases). CDR3 length: 15 residues. Germline CDR1 reads MNHEY; CDR2 reads SVGAGI. CDR3 in amino acids: CASSYDFRDRPPQNF. The DNA of the CDR3 is TGTGCCAGCAGTTACGACTTCAGAGACAGACCACCCCAGAATTTT.

The chain is built from TRBV9 and TRBJ2-2, with 9 positions matching TRBD1. The CDR3 consists of 15 residues. V was pared by 3 bases and J by 7 bases, with 7 bases of the junction left unmatched. Germline loops: CDR1 SGDLS, CDR2 YYNGEE. CDR3 protein: CASSEGQGRIGELFF. CDR3 coding DNA: TGTGCCAGCAGCGAAGGACAGGGGCGGATCGGGGAGCTGTTTTTT.

The J gene is TRBJ2-7, the V gene TRBV6-6, with TRBD1 matching over 9 bases. Looked up from germline, CDR1 is MNHNY and CDR2 is SVGAGI (reference sequence). Trimming took 3 bases from V and 4 from J; bases not matched to a gene: 7. The CDR3 has 15 residues. CDR3 in DNA: TGTGCCAGCAGTTATAGGACAGGGGCTGAATACGAGCAGTACTTC. Its protein is CASSYRTGAEYEQYF.

This rearrangement joins TRBV2 to TRBJ2-6; TRBD1 aligns across 9 bases. Germline V gene data show CDR1 as SNHLY and CDR2 as FYNNEI. V was clipped by 9 bases and J by 4 bases; unmatched bases: 7. This CDR3 has 15 amino acids. CDR3 nucleotides: TGTGCCAGTCGACAGGGGGGGGCCGGGGCCAACGTCCTGACTTTC. Translating gives CASRQGGAGANVLTF. Full variable domain (rest looked up from reference TRBV2 and TRBJ2-6): EPEVTQTPSHQVTQMGQEVILRCVPISNHLYFYWYRQILGQKVEFLVSFYNNEISEKSEIFDDQFSVERPDGSNFTLKIRSTKLEDSAMYFCASRQGGAGANVLTFGAGSRLTVL.

This clone was counted only a few times. This sequence joins TRBV5-4 and TRBJ2-2; D ambiguous. This CDR3 contains 15 residues. V dropped 0 bases and J dropped 2 bases, with 8 bases sitting between them. Germline V lookup: CDR1 SGHNT, CDR2 YYREEE (reference sequence). The CDR3 sequence is CASSLDSLNTGELFF. The CDR3 coding sequence is TGTGCCAGCAGCTTGGACAGCCTCAACACCGGGGAGCTGTTTTTT. Combining the CDR3 with reference TRBV5-4 and TRBJ2-2 gives the whole variable domain ETGVTQSPTHLIKTRGQQVTLRCSSQSGHNTVSWYQQALGQGPQFIFQYYREEENGRGNFPPRFSGLQFPNYSSELNVNALELDDSALYLCASSLDSLNTGELFFGEGSRLTVL.

The V gene is TRBV28, the J gene TRBJ1-5; a possible D gene is TRBD1 (6 bases). CDR3 length equals 14 residues. Germline CDR1 MDHEN, CDR2 SYDVKM. Trimming removed 6 bases at V and 6 bases at J, with 15 bases between. DNA of the CDR3: TGTGCCAGCAGACAACAGGGAGACGGTCAGCCCCAGCATTTT. Residues: CASRQQGDGQPQHF.

V is TRBV15 and J is TRBJ1-3; TRBD1 aligns across 10 bases. The V gene end was trimmed by 2 bases and the J gene end by 2 bases; junction bases not matched to a gene: 3. This CDR3 has 16 residues. Germline CDR1 reads LNHNV; CDR2 reads YYDKDF (reference sequence). DNA for the CDR3: TGTGCCACCAGCAGATCAGGGACAGGGGCTGGAAACACCATATATTTT. The encoded protein is CATSRSGTGAGNTIYF.